What follows are 26 T cell receptor beta chains derived from one specimen sequenced in a study of breast tumors, draining lymph nodes, adjacent tissues. TCRdb redid the calling of the multiplex PCR reads with MiXCR, one entry per CDR3 protein. The data hold some 49,000 distinct CDR3 sequences, with 20% to 25% observed a single time. Sequencing used breast tumor tissue. These TCRs come from a female donor with breast cancer. Some clones in this sample may be carry-over from other donors' samples.

CDR3 sequence reads: CATTDPWTDTQYF. In nucleotides, the CDR3 is TGTGCCACCACGGACCCATGGACAGATACGCAGTATTTT. The V gene is TRBV6-1, the J gene TRBJ2-3; D remains ambiguous. V lost 10 bases and J 3 bases, leaving 14 bases between the germline ends. This CDR3 contains 13 residues. Germline V CDR1 and CDR2: MNHNS, SASEGT.

This clonotype was detected ten times or more. The chain joins TRBV2 to TRBJ1-3; D gene unclear. With 2 bases removed from V and 2 bases from J, the gap between germline ends came to 7 bases. In germline, CDR1 is SNHLY, CDR2 FYNNEI. CDR3 length: 14 residues. The CDR3 loop is CASSEQGAGNTIYF. Written as DNA, the CDR3 is TGTGCCAGCAGTGAACAAGGTGCTGGAAACACCATATATTTT. The full variable domain, with the rest looked up from reference TRBV2 and TRBJ1-3, is EPEVTQTPSHQVTQMGQEVILRCVPISNHLYFYWYRQILGQKVEFLVSFYNNEISEKSEIFDDQFSVERPDGSNFTLKIRSTKLEDSAMYFCASSEQGAGNTIYFGEGSWLTVV.

Concerning this clonotype: The conserved closing phenylalanine or tryptophan is absent in this CDR3, likely reflecting a read error. This chain joins TRBV10-3 and TRBJ2-3; D ambiguous. This CDR3 has 13 residues. Germline CDR1 reads ENHRY; CDR2 reads SYGVKD. The CDR3 DNA reads TGTGCCACCAGTGGCGAGCTCACAGATACGCAGTATCTT. Amino acid sequence: CATSGELTDTQYL.

There are many counts of this clonotype. As DNA, the CDR3 is TGTGCCAGTATTGGGGGCCACAATCAGCCCCAGCATTTT. This gives the protein CASIGGHNQPQHF. The chain combines TRBV19 with TRBJ1-5; D perhaps matches TRBD1 (6 bases). V was cut by 7 bases and J by 3 bases, with 10 bases left in between. The CDR3 has 13 amino acids. The germline V gene encodes CDR1 LNHDA and CDR2 SQIVND (reference sequence). Using reference TRBV19 and TRBJ1-5 for the parts outside the CDR3, the full variable domain is DGGITQSPKYLFRKEGQNVTLSCEQNLNHDAMYWYRQDPGQGLRLIYYSQIVNDFQKGDIAEGYSVSREKKESFPLTVTSAQKNPTAFYLCASIGGHNQPQHFGDGTRLSIL.

A word on this clonotype: A much larger clonotype is one base distant, so this may be a read error. This chain connects TRBV3-1 to TRBJ2-7, with no clear D. Trimming took off 1 base at V and 4 bases at J, with 11 bases between the two ends. Germline CDR1 LGHDT, CDR2 YNNKEL (reference sequence). This CDR3 has 14 residues. CDR3 DNA: TGTGCCAGCAGCCAAGGACCGGCCGGTTACGAGCAGTACTTC. It translates to CASSQGPAGYEQYF.

In this sample, this clonotype turned up many times. CDR3 loop: CSARTDHKRETQYF. The CDR3 region has the DNA TGCAGTGCTCGGACAGACCATAAGCGAGAGACCCAGTACTTC. The chain combines TRBV20-1 with TRBJ2-5, with D maybe TRBD1 (6 bases). With 5 bases removed from V and 4 bases from J, the gap between germline ends came to 17 bases. The CDR3 sequence is 14 residues long. The germline CDR1 and CDR2 sequences are DFQATT and SNEGSKA (reference sequence).

Note on this clonotype: A read error is possible here, since a much larger clone lies one base away. The conserved phenylalanine or tryptophan is not found at the CDR3 terminus, so this likely reflects a read error. The gene calls are TRBV6-1 and TRBJ1-6; 7 nucleotides align to TRBD1. Germline loops: CDR1 MNHNS, CDR2 SASEGT. The CDR3 runs to 14 residues. After removal of 4 bases from V and 5 bases from J, the junction contained 2 bases not matched to a gene. The CDR3 nucleotides are TGTGCCAGCAGTGCCGGGACAGATAATTCACCCCTCCACCTT. It translates to CASSAGTDNSPLHL.

This chain connects TRBV24-1 to TRBJ1-1; tentatively, D is TRBD1 (5 bases). The CDR3 sequence is 13 residues long. Germline V gene lookup returns CDR1 KGHDR and CDR2 SFDVKD. Deletions cut 2 bases from V and 7 bases from J, with 10 bases between. The CDR3 coding sequence is TGTGCCACCAGTGATTGGGACGGTTATGAAGCTTTCTTT. Amino acids: CATSDWDGYEAFF.

This clonotype was seen repeatedly, ten times or more. The J gene is TRBJ2-1, the V gene TRBV9, with 8 bases fitting TRBD1. CDR1 and CDR2 from the germline V gene are SGDLS and YYNGEE. J lost 8 bases, V lost 5 bases, and 12 bases had no gene match. CDR3 length: 15 residues. As DNA, the CDR3 is TGTGCCAGCAGTTCAGGGTGGGGACAGGTGCATGAGCAGTTCTTC. Amino acids: CASSSGWGQVHEQFF.

This clonotype was seen ten or more times. J is TRBJ1-2 and V is TRBV4-2; 8 nucleotides align to TRBD1. J lost 5 bases, V lost 3 bases, and 5 bases had no gene match. This CDR3 region has 14 residues. Germline V gene lookup returns CDR1 LGHNA and CDR2 YNFKEQ. The CDR3 sequence: CASSQTGVAYGYTF. The CDR3 DNA reads TGTGCCAGCAGCCAGACAGGGGTCGCATATGGCTACACCTTC.

The chain joins TRBV28 to TRBJ2-1; no reliable D call. Germline CDR1 MDHEN, CDR2 SYDVKM. V lost 5 bases to trimming and J lost 7 bases, with 18 bases between them. The CDR3 contains 15 residues. The CDR3 DNA reads as TGTGCCAGCAGTACACCTGGTAGAAAACAGAATGAGCAGTTCTTC. Translation: CASSTPGRKQNEQFF.

This clonotype was observed at least ten times. This chain connects TRBV5-1 to TRBJ2-2; D gene unclear. Trimming took off 0 bases at V and 4 bases at J, with 7 bases between the two ends. The CDR3 runs 14 residues. Germline V gene data show CDR1 as SGHRS and CDR2 as YFSETQ. DNA of the CDR3: TGCGCCAGCAGCTTGGAGGCAAGCACCGGGGAGCTGTTTTTT. It codes for CASSLEASTGELFF. Complete variable domain (other parts from reference TRBV5-1 and TRBJ2-2): KAGVTQTPRYLIKTRGQQVTLSCSPISGHRSVSWYQQTPGQGLQFLFEYFSETQRNKGNFPGRFSGRQFSNSRSEMNVSTLELGDSALYLCASSLEASTGELFFGEGSRLTVL.

Notes on this clonotype: A read error is possible here, since a much larger clone lies one base away. Without the conserved terminal phenylalanine or tryptophan, this CDR3 likely stems from a read error. The chain joins TRBV11-2 to TRBJ2-2; a possible D gene is TRBD1 (5 bases). Germline V gene sequence: CDR1 SGHAT, CDR2 FQNNGV. V lost 4 bases and J 7 bases, leaving 10 bases between the germline ends. The CDR3 is 13 amino acids. DNA for the CDR3: TGTGCCAGCAGCTCTATCAGGGACGGGGAGCTGTTTCTT. Translating it yields CASSSIRDGELFL.

This clonotype occurred many times. The V gene is TRBV20-1, the J gene TRBJ2-7; TRBD2 aligns across 11 bases. Germline CDR1 is DFQATT and CDR2 is SNEGSKA (reference sequence). The CDR3 spans 15 residues. V lost 4 bases to trimming and J lost 2 bases; unmatched junction nucleotides: 7. The CDR3 loop reads CSATGATSGTYEQYF. The CDR3 nucleotides read TGCAGTGCTACCGGGGCGACTAGCGGGACCTACGAGCAGTACTTC.

The gene calls are TRBV30 and TRBJ2-1; TRBD1 matches at 9 bases. Germline V gene lookup returns CDR1 GTSNPN and CDR2 SVGIG (reference sequence). The J segment lost 8 bases and the V segment lost 1 base, leaving 3 bases of the junction unmatched. This CDR3 region has 13 residues. The CDR3 DNA sequence: TGTGCCTGGAGTGCCGGACAGGGGTATGAGCAGTTCTTC. Amino acid sequence: CAWSAGQGYEQFF.

The chain employs TRBV10-3 and TRBJ2-3; TRBD1 is a possible D gene (6 bases). The CDR3 has 13 amino acids. Germline CDR1 reads ENHRY; CDR2 reads SYGVKD. V was pared by 11 bases and J by 1 base, with 13 bases between. The CDR3 protein is CASEDSGTDTQYF. The CDR3 DNA is TGTGCCTCAGAGGACAGCGGCACAGATACGCAGTATTTT.

In this sample, this clonotype turned up a few times. A much larger clone lies a single base off, so this may be a read error. The CDR3 spells CASGQVWGQAGGPHEQYF. The CDR3 DNA follows: TGCGCCAGCGGCCAAGTCTGGGGACAAGCGGGAGGGCCCCACGAGCAGTACTTC. V usage is TRBV4-1 and J usage is TRBJ2-7; TRBD2 aligns across 10 bases. The CDR3 is 18 residues long. From germline, CDR1 is MGHRA and CDR2 YSYEKL.

This clonotype was found many times. The V and J genes are TRBV7-9 and TRBJ2-1; 7 bases map to TRBD2. Germline V gene data show CDR1 as SEHNR and CDR2 as FQNEAQ (reference sequence). V was clipped by 7 bases and J by 1 base; unmatched bases: 10. The CDR3 runs 16 residues. This CDR3 reads CASTLQGGVSYNEQFF. The CDR3 DNA reads as TGTGCCAGCACCCTCCAGGGAGGGGTGTCCTACAATGAGCAGTTCTTC.

On this clonotype itself: Being one base from a much bigger clone, this may be a read error. The chain uses TRBV5-1 and TRBJ2-3; D is ambiguous. This CDR3 has 15 residues. Germline CDR1 reads SGHRS; CDR2 reads YFSETQ. V lost 2 bases and J lost 5, with 15 bases in between. DNA of the CDR3: TGCGCCAGCAGCTTAGATAGGCCGCGATTAGATACGCAGTATTTT. This encodes CASSLDRPRLDTQYF.

The sample holds many counts of this clonotype. The chain recombines TRBV20-1 with TRBJ1-2; weak D call: TRBD1 (5 bases). Trimming removed 1 base from V and 6 bases from J, with 15 bases in between. The CDR3 length is 14 residues. Germline lookup yields CDR1 DFQATT and CDR2 SNEGSKA (reference sequence). The CDR3 here is CSARGEQVPDGYTF. The CDR3 region has the DNA TGCAGTGCTAGAGGTGAACAGGTACCTGATGGCTACACCTTC.

This clonotype was found many times. The V and J genes are TRBV12-3 or TRBV12-4 and TRBJ2-1; 9 bases line up with TRBD2. CDR3 length: 14 residues. Trimming at V came to 3 bases and at J to 7 bases, leaving 4 bases not matched to a gene. CDR3: CASSLAGGPNEQFF. DNA of the CDR3: TGTGCCAGCAGTTTGGCGGGAGGGCCTAATGAGCAGTTCTTC.

This clonotype was seen just once. As the CDR3 is not closed by the conserved phenylalanine or tryptophan, this likely results from a read error. The chain is built from TRBV7-9 and TRBJ1-5; TRBD1 matches 7 bases. CDR1 SEHNR and CDR2 FQNEAQ come from the germline V gene (reference sequence). The CDR3 consists of 17 residues. V was pared by 0 bases and J by 1 base, with 6 bases of the junction left unmatched. The CDR3 here is CASSLAPGQRSNQPQHS. The CDR3 DNA reads as TGTGCCAGCAGCTTAGCTCCGGGACAGAGGAGCAATCAGCCCCAGCATTCT.

This clonotype was seen just once. This may come from a read error, since a much larger clone is one base off. The gene calls are TRBV2 and TRBJ2-1, with D unclear. The V gene's germline CDR1 is SNHLY and CDR2 FYNNEI. V was clipped by 7 bases and J by 7 bases, with 8 bases between them. CDR3 length equals 11 residues. In nucleotides, the CDR3 is TGTGCCAGCACGTACCAAAATGAGCAGTTCTTC. It is translated as CASTYQNEQFF.

This clonotype was counted at least ten times. The rearrangement joins TRBV19 to TRBJ2-5; the match to TRBD2 covers 7 bases. Trimming removed 5 bases from V and 3 bases from J; junction bases left unmatched: 18. Germline values: CDR1 LNHDA, CDR2 SQIVND (reference sequence). The CDR3 is made up of 18 amino acids. Here the CDR3 DNA reads TGTGCCAGTAGTCCCCGGGCCGGACTAGTCGGCGGAGAAGAGACCCAGTACTTC. Its protein is CASSPRAGLVGGEETQYF.

The V call is TRBV7-9, the J call TRBJ1-1, with unresolved D. The germline gives CDR1 SEHNR, CDR2 FQNEAQ (reference sequence). The CDR3 length is 13 residues. Deletions cut 7 bases from V and 6 bases from J, with 15 bases between. The CDR3 region has the DNA TGTGCCAGCACCACTCTTAGGGTACCTGAAGCTTTCTTT. It encodes CASTTLRVPEAFF. Full variable domain (rest looked up from reference TRBV7-9 and TRBJ1-1): DTGVSQNPRHKITKRGQNVTFRCDPISEHNRLYWYRQTLGQGPEFLTYFQNEAQLEKSRLLSDRFSAERPKGSFSTLEIQRTEQGDSAMYLCASTTLRVPEAFFGQGTRLTVV.

This clonotype was picked up many times. The rearrangement links TRBV9 to TRBJ1-4; a weak D match, TRBD1 (5 bases). The length of the CDR3 is 15 residues. V was shortened by 4 bases and J by 6 bases, with 16 bases between the two germline ends. Germline V CDR1 and CDR2: SGDLS, YYNGEE. CDR3 coding DNA: TGTGCCAGCAGCCTCCGGGACGGACATTATGAAAAACTGTTTTTT. Translated, it gives CASSLRDGHYEKLFF. Drawing the rest from reference TRBV9 and TRBJ1-4, the complete variable domain is DSGVTQTPKHLITATGQRVTLRCSPRSGDLSVYWYQQSLDQGLQFLIQYYNGEERAKGNILERFSAQQFPDLHSELNLSSLELGDSALYFCASSLRDGHYEKLFFGSGTQLSVL.